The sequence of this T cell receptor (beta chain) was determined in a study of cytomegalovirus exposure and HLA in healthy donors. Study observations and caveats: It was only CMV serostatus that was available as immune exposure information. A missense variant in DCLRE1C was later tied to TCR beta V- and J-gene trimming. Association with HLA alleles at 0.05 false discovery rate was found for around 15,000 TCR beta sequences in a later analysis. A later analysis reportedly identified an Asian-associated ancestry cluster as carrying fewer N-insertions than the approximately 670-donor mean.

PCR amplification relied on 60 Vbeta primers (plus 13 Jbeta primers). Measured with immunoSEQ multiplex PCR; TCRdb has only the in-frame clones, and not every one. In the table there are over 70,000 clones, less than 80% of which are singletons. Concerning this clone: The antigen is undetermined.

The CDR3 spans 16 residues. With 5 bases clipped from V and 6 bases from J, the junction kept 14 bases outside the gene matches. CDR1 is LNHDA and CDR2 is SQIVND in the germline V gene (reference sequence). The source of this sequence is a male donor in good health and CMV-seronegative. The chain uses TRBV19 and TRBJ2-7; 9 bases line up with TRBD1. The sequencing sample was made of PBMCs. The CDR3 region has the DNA TGTGCCAGTAGTCAGGGACAGGGTAGAGGGGATTCCGAGCAGTACTTC. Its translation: CASSQGQGRGDSEQYF.